The present T cell receptor beta chain was sequenced within a study of cytotoxic CD8 clonotypes in ibrutinib-treated CLL (dated by TCRdb to the early 2020s). Background on the whole study: The cohort had some eleven relapsed/refractory and about 15 treatment-naive patients; roughly 17 were IGHV unmutated. On average, each sample had about 260,000 productive templates and more than 85,000 productive rearrangements. Cryopreserved peripheral blood mononuclear cells were obtained prior to treatment, at the time of response, and at either disease progression or sustained remission. Partial responses were observed in roughly 24 patients and complete responses in 2; after a median follow-up of 68 months, remission was maintained in 15 or so patients and progression was observed in about twelve. Samples at response were collected after a median of around twelve months of treatment, with a range of 6 to 36 months. Longitudinal samples were obtainable from about 30% of the roughly 90 participants in the trial. All remission and progressive disease samples were collected while patients were still receiving ibrutinib.

A MiSeq instrument was used for deep resolution sequencing, which targeted depths ranging from 1 in 1 million up to 1 in 200,000 T cells, with coverage averaging 10x for each clonotype. TCR beta libraries were generated with the immunoSEQ hsTCRB Kit. The original methods were these. ImmunoSEQ Data Assistant and ImmunoSEQ Analyzer were used for data analysis, and V, D and J genes were assigned according to IMGT definitions. Clonality, which ranges from 0 to 1, was calculated as one minus the normalized Shannon entropy of productive rearrangement frequencies. Only overrepresented clonotypes making up at least 0.05% of the repertoire of each patient were included in the public clonotype analysis. Some 13 age-matched healthy donor repertoires from immuneACCESS served as clonality controls. In its TCRdb copy, this immuneACCESS table keeps in-frame sequences only and misses some clones. Where compared with another copy, unresolved V genes explain less than half of these, and the others have no known cause. The V and J calls and clone size come from that table; D and trimming were worked out from the DNA. For this sample the table gives 150,000 to 200,000 clones, of which more than 70% were detected only once. 3% to 3.5% of the sample belongs to the ten largest clones.

V loses 1 base, J loses 3 bases, and the germline ends lie 4 bases apart. Including cysteine and phenylalanine, the CDR3 has 13 amino acids. Just CDR3 DNA is preserved here, 39 bases in frame from base 1. According to the germline V gene, CDR1 reads SGHNT and CDR2 reads YENEEA. The paper as a whole reports these results and caveats: Lymph node repertoires were not examined, and the timing of sampling was not matched between patients in sustained remission and those whose disease progressed. Baseline clonality exceeded that of age-matched healthy donors and correlated strongly with circulating CD8+ T-cell counts. Public clonotypes were rare and either shrank or stayed stable during treatment, and the rise in clonality at ibrutinib response reflected expansion of private clonotypes. At ibrutinib response clonality went up, during sustained remission it held steady, and at progression it dropped back toward baseline.

Regarding this clone: What antigen it recognizes has not been identified. No per-base quality is available; no much larger clone lies one base away.

The time point label on this specimen signifies: progressive disease on ibrutinib. Around 2 micrograms of genomic DNA were extracted from cryopreserved PBMCs for TCR beta library preparation. High-throughput TCR beta sequencing was performed on longitudinal blood samples from CLL patients receiving ibrutinib monotherapy. The patients took part in an open-label, single-center phase 2 trial of ibrutinib monotherapy. The sample here was PBMCs, taken at disease progression, from a patient treated with ibrutinib. The sequence derives from a human donor with chronic lymphocytic leukemia. This sequence uses TRBV11-3 and TRBJ2-1, with no reliable assignment of the D segment. The nucleotide sequence reads TGTGCCAGCAGCTTAGCTCTCTACAATGAGCAGTTCTTC. It encodes CASSLALYNEQFF.